This T cell receptor beta chain was profiled in a study of cytomegalovirus exposure and HLA in healthy donors. General study points: The Asian-associated ancestry cluster reportedly had fewer N-insertions than the approximately 670-donor mean in a later analysis. A later analysis found most CMV-associated TCR beta chains apparently HLA-restricted.

CDR3 size: 17 residues. Trimming took 2 bases from V and 6 from J, leaving 17 bases between them. Germline V gene sequence: CDR1 SGHVS, CDR2 FQNEAQ. Primers included in the PCR were 60 Vbeta and 13 Jbeta primers. The repertoire was sequenced with immunoSEQ multiplex PCR; TCRdb's copy has only in-frame clones and lacks some. Its table lists approximately 140,000 clones. As to this clone: Its target is not known.

The chain links TRBV7-8 to TRBJ1-6; D possibly corresponds to TRBD1 (5 bases). The sequencing sample was made of PBMCs. The TCR originated in a woman aged 45 to 65 in good health and CMV-seronegative. CDR3: CASSLSAREESNSPLHF. Here the CDR3 DNA reads TGTGCCAGCAGCTTAAGTGCCAGGGAAGAAAGTAATTCACCCCTCCACTTT.